This entry lists 18 T cell receptor beta chains sequenced from one sample in a study of T cells expressing NK-cell markers. TCRdb reanalyzed the 5' RACE reads, giving one entry per CDR3 protein sequence and no DNA. The sample holds 150,000 to 200,000 distinct CDR3 sequences. The sequenced sample consisted of blood T cells: a sorted CD56 or NKG2C T cell subset, CD4+ or CD8+ T cells, or bulk PBMC T cells (not recorded which). These receptor sequences come from a woman between 18 and 70 years old in good health.

The chain joins TRBV5-1 to TRBJ1-3; TCRdb proposes TRBD1, but this gene call is untestable without DNA. CDR1 and CDR2 (germline): SGHRS, YFSETQ. The CDR3 consists of 16 residues. The CDR3: CASSFDPGGSGNTIYF.

The rearrangement links TRBV7-3 to TRBJ2-3; with no DNA, the TCRdb D assignment of TRBD2 cannot be verified. The germline V gene has CDR1 SGHTA and CDR2 FQGTGA. CDR3 length: 19 amino acids. CDR3 loop: CASSEEGGLGFSSTDTQYF.

The V and J genes are TRBV10-3 and TRBJ2-1; TCRdb names TRBD2, which stays unverified in the absence of DNA. The CDR3 has 17 amino acids. The germline CDR1 and CDR2 sequences are ENHRY and SYGVKD. The CDR3 loop reads CAISEPLAGGLYNEQFF.

CDR3 residues: CASRGTEANYGYTF. The chain uses TRBV12-3 or TRBV12-4 and TRBJ1-2; TCRdb proposes TRBD1, but this gene call is untestable without DNA. The length of the CDR3 is 14 residues.

V is TRBV30 and J is TRBJ1-5; no DNA is available, so the TRBD1 call from TCRdb remains unchecked. This CDR3 region has 17 residues. Germline lookup yields CDR1 GTSNPN and CDR2 SVGIG (reference sequence). The CDR3 spells CAWIRDRSSLSNQPQHF.

This chain joins TRBV12-3 or TRBV12-4 and TRBJ2-7; TCRdb proposes TRBD1, but this gene call is untestable without DNA. The CDR3 contains 16 residues. The CDR3 here is CASSLEGQVGVYEQYF.

The chain has TRBV20-1 and TRBJ1-5; TCRdb names TRBD1, which stays unverified in the absence of DNA. The CDR3 length is 15 residues. Per germline, CDR1 DFQATT and CDR2 SNEGSKA (reference sequence). CDR3 sequence reads: CSAPRGGAVNQPQHF.

This sequence joins TRBV20-1 and TRBJ2-1; TCRdb's D call, TRBD2, is unchecked because there is no DNA. This CDR3 contains 16 residues. CDR1 is DFQATT, CDR2 SNEGSKA, per germline (reference sequence). This CDR3 reads CSAVGAGGGSYNEQFF.

This chain links TRBV10-3 with TRBJ2-7; TCRdb's D gene call, TRBD2, goes unchecked for lack of DNA. This CDR3 comprises 14 residues. Germline V gene sequence: CDR1 ENHRY, CDR2 SYGVKD. CDR3 residues: CAISEVGPSDEQYF.

The chain uses TRBV3-1 and TRBJ2-7. This CDR3 contains 14 residues. Germline lookup yields CDR1 LGHDT and CDR2 YNNKEL (reference sequence). This chain's CDR3 is CASSQADRSYEQYF.

The chain employs TRBV5-1 and TRBJ2-7; TCRdb proposes TRBD1, but this gene call is untestable without DNA. This CDR3 has 14 residues. The germline V gene has CDR1 SGHRS and CDR2 YFSETQ. CDR3 sequence: CASSWTGGSYEQYF. Filled out from reference TRBV5-1 and TRBJ2-7, the complete variable domain reads KAGVTQTPRYLIKTRGQQVTLSCSPISGHRSVSWYQQTPGQGLQFLFEYFSETQRNKGNFPGRFSGRQFSNSRSEMNVSTLELGDSALYLCASSWTGGSYEQYFGPGTRLTVT.

The chain is built from TRBV18 and TRBJ2-7; TCRdb's D call of TRBD2 is untestable without DNA. Germline V gene sequence: CDR1 KGHSH, CDR2 LQKENI. This CDR3 comprises 16 residues. The CDR3 sequence: CASSPRTGLASNEQYF.

The chain couples TRBV5-1 to TRBJ2-3; without DNA, the TCRdb call of TRBD1 cannot be checked. This CDR3 comprises 15 residues. CDR1 is SGHRS and CDR2 is YFSETQ in the germline V gene. The CDR3 is CASTLTGQPTDTQYF.

The chain has TRBV20-1 and TRBJ2-5. Looked up from germline, CDR1 is DFQATT and CDR2 is SNEGSKA (reference sequence). This CDR3 region has 14 residues. This CDR3 is CSARVIGYQETQYF.

The rearrangement uses TRBV6-1 and TRBJ1-2; with no DNA, the TCRdb D assignment of TRBD1 cannot be verified. Germline CDR1 is MNHNS and CDR2 is SASEGT. The length of the CDR3 is 12 residues. The CDR3 loop is CASLGQISLLTF.

This sequence joins TRBV20-1 and TRBJ2-2; as DNA is missing, the TRBD2 call by TCRdb cannot be tested. Germline CDR1 is DFQATT and CDR2 is SNEGSKA (reference sequence). This CDR3 is 16 amino acids long. The CDR3 protein is CSATIGLAGGTGELFF.

The CDR3 is CASSPGGIGELFF. The rearrangement uses TRBV5-1 and TRBJ2-2; TCRdb names TRBD1, which stays unverified in the absence of DNA. This CDR3 is 13 amino acids long. CDR1 and CDR2 (germline): SGHRS, YFSETQ.

The chain employs TRBV3-1 and TRBJ2-3; TCRdb reports TRBD2, a call that lacks DNA to check it against. This CDR3 has 13 amino acids. Germline loops: CDR1 LGHDT, CDR2 YNNKEL (reference sequence). The CDR3 sequence: CASNLAGADTQYF.